The T cell receptor (beta chain) described here comes from a study of blood T cell repertoires in COVID-19. Turning to the study itself: COVID-19 samples, acute and convalescent, were from the United States, Italy and Spain. Nucleic acid was either cDNA or gDNA, and it came from T cells, B-cell-depleted T cells, or PBMCs.

Assay used: immunoSEQ multiplex PCR; TCRdb lists only in-frame clones, some missing. The table records 150,000 or so clones, 70% to 90% of them present only once. The CDR3 spans 13 residues. V shed 5 bases, J shed 10 bases, and the junction held 8 bases outside the gene matches. Germline V gene sequence: CDR1 MDHEN, CDR2 SYDVKM. The rearrangement links TRBV28 to TRBJ1-2, with TRBD1 matching over 9 bases. The sample consisted of peripheral blood. This receptor was taken from a middle-aged woman with active or convalescent COVID-19. The CDR3 sequence is CASSRRDRDAYTF. The DNA of the CDR3 is TGTGCCAGCAGTCGCCGGGACAGGGATGCCTACACCTTC.